This record concerns one T cell receptor beta chain sequence. This sample stems from a study of CD8 T cells in Susac syndrome. cDNA came from about 0.46 to 1 ug RNA primed by random hexamers. TCRdb redid the calling of the immunoSEQ multiplex PCR reads with MiXCR, one entry per CDR3 protein. This sample yields fewer than 200,000 distinct CDR3 sequences, of which around 96% are seen a single time; 0.16% belongs to the top ten. The study used treatment-naive patients who had stable or active relapsing-remitting disease as multiple sclerosis controls. Between the trimmed V and J ends, which lost 4 bases and 3 bases, there was a span of 6 bases. This CDR3 region has 13 residues. Germline V gene sequence: CDR1 MNHEY, CDR2 SMNVEV (reference sequence).

This TCR was recovered from a human donor with multiple sclerosis. This chain links TRBV27 with TRBJ2-2; D unresolved. Sequenced material: CD8+ T cells from PBMCs. The DNA for the CDR3 is TGTGCCAGCAGTTACGGATACACCGGGGAGCTGTTTTTT. Protein: CASSYGYTGELFF.